A single sample gave rise to the 20 T cell receptor beta chains below, sequenced in a study of blood T cell repertoires in COVID-19. Sequenced by immunoSEQ multiplex PCR; TCRdb stores in-frame clones only, minus some. The sample comprises roughly 200,000 clones, 86% of which are singletons, and under 9.5% rests with the top ten. The sample comprised PBMCs or T cells enriched from blood (not recorded which). These TCRs come from a woman under 40 who had recovered from COVID-19.

The V gene is TRBV27, the J gene TRBJ2-7; D is perhaps TRBD1 (5 bases). The CDR3 sequence is 17 residues long. The germline V and J ends were trimmed by 3 bases and 0 bases, with 18 bases remaining between them. Germline V gene sequence: CDR1 MNHEY, CDR2 SMNVEV (reference sequence). The CDR3 here is CASSFRVSQGRSYEQYF. The DNA of the CDR3 is TGTGCCAGCAGTTTCCGGGTTTCGCAGGGTCGCTCCTACGAGCAGTACTTC.

CDR3 residues: CASSPDSTEQYF. CDR3 coding DNA: TGTGCCAGCAGCCCCGACTCGACCGAGCAGTACTTC. This chain uses TRBV7-9 with TRBJ2-7, with D uncertain. Trimming removed 5 bases from V and 6 bases from J, with 11 bases in between. The germline gives CDR1 SEHNR, CDR2 FQNEAQ (reference sequence). CDR3 size: 12 residues. Drawing the rest from reference TRBV7-9 and TRBJ2-7, the complete variable domain is DTGVSQNPRHKITKRGQNVTFRCDPISEHNRLYWYRQTLGQGPEFLTYFQNEAQLEKSRLLSDRFSAERPKGSFSTLEIQRTEQGDSAMYLCASSPDSTEQYFGPGTRLTVT.

The chain uses TRBV5-1 and TRBJ2-6; 7 bases fit TRBD2. The J segment lost 0 bases and the V segment lost 0 bases, leaving 9 bases of the junction unmatched. Looked up from germline, CDR1 is SGHRS and CDR2 is YFSETQ. The CDR3 runs 19 residues. The CDR3 sequence: CASSLALAADLSGANVLTF. In nucleotides, the CDR3 is TGCGCCAGCAGCTTGGCGCTAGCGGCTGATCTCTCTGGGGCCAACGTCCTGACTTTC.

The chain employs TRBV5-8 and TRBJ1-5; no firm D call. Germline V gene data show CDR1 as SGHTS and CDR2 as YDEGEE. Trimming pared 0 bases from V and 3 bases from J, leaving 19 bases between. The CDR3 has 18 residues. The CDR3 region has the DNA TGTGCCAGCAGCTTGGGTTTGTACAGCAAAAGTATCAATCAGCCCCAGCATTTT. As protein: CASSLGLYSKSINQPQHF.

V and J are TRBV9 and TRBJ1-6, with 7 bases that match TRBD1. The CDR3 has 15 amino acids. Trimming took 6 bases from V and 11 from J; bases not matched to a gene: 14. In germline, CDR1 is SGDLS, CDR2 YYNGEE. The CDR3 bases are TGTGCCAGCACCGATCGACAGGGCGTCGGTGCACCCCTCCACTTT. This translates into CASTDRQGVGAPLHF.

The V and J genes are TRBV14 and TRBJ2-1; 7 positions match TRBD2. Trimming removed 4 bases from V and 6 bases from J; junction bases left unmatched: 9. Germline CDR1 SGHDN, CDR2 FVKESK. The CDR3 is made up of 15 amino acids. CDR3 DNA sequence: TGTGCCAGCAGCCTGCGGGGGATGGACTTCAATGAGCAGTTCTTC. Encoded protein: CASSLRGMDFNEQFF.

This clone was seen once. This chain uses TRBV19 with TRBJ1-1, with D possibly matching TRBD1 (5 bases). The CDR3 has 18 amino acids. The germline V and J ends were trimmed by 5 bases and 6 bases, with 28 bases remaining between them. The germline gives CDR1 LNHDA, CDR2 SQIVND (reference sequence). The CDR3 DNA is TGTGCCAGTAGTCCAGCAGGGTTGTTTATAAGCGGGGGACCTGAAGCTTTCTTT. Its protein is CASSPAGLFISGGPEAFF.

This chain uses TRBV20-1 with TRBJ2-1; TRBD1 might be the D (5 bases). Trimming removed 3 bases at V and 2 bases at J, with 11 bases between. The length of the CDR3 is 14 residues. The germline gives CDR1 DFQATT, CDR2 SNEGSKA (reference sequence). In DNA, the CDR3 is TGCAGTGCTAGTAGGGGCGGAGCCTACAATGAGCAGTTCTTC. Amino acids: CSASRGGAYNEQFF.

The V call is TRBV28, the J call TRBJ1-5, with D perhaps matching TRBD1 (5 bases). Trimming pared 5 bases from V and 5 bases from J, leaving 16 bases between. Germline V CDR1 and CDR2: MDHEN, SYDVKM. The CDR3 is 15 residues long. The CDR3 region has the DNA TGTGCCAGCAGTGAATTTCAGGGAGGTTATCAGCCCCAGCATTTT. It yields the protein CASSEFQGGYQPQHF. The full variable domain, in which reference TRBV28 and TRBJ1-5 provide the parts outside the CDR3, is DVKVTQSSRYLVKRTGEKVFLECVQDMDHENMFWYRQDPGLGLRLIYFSYDVKMKEKGDIPEGYSVSREKKERFSLILESASTNQTSMYLCASSEFQGGYQPQHFGDGTRLSIL.

V and J are TRBV3-1 (or the pseudogene TRBV3-2) and TRBJ2-2; D not certain. This CDR3 has 13 amino acids. V lost 0 bases, J lost 9 bases, and 8 bases lay in between. Per germline, CDR1 LGHDT and CDR2 YNNKEL (reference sequence). The CDR3 bases are TGTGCCAGCAGCCAAGATTTTAATCGGGAGCTGTTTTTT. This translates into CASSQDFNRELFF.

This clone is a singleton in its sample. The rearrangement joins TRBV5-6 to TRBJ2-4; D remains unclear. The V end was cut by 4 bases, the J end by 8 bases, with 16 bases between. Per germline, CDR1 SGHDT and CDR2 YYEEEE. The CDR3 loop spans 14 amino acids. CDR3 sequence: CASSPKALTDIQYF. The CDR3 DNA sequence: TGTGCCAGCAGCCCCAAAGCCTTGACTGACATTCAGTACTTC. The full variable domain, with the rest looked up from reference TRBV5-6 and TRBJ2-4, is DAGVTQSPTHLIKTRGQQVTLRCSPKSGHDTVSWYQQALGQGPQFIFQYYEEEERQRGNFPDRFSGHQFPNYSSELNVNALLLGDSALYLCASSPKALTDIQYFGAGTRLSVL.

The chain is built from TRBV28 and TRBJ1-6; 7 bases agree with TRBD1. Germline lookup yields CDR1 MDHEN and CDR2 SYDVKM. V trimming: 3 bases; J trimming: 7 bases; junction bases outside the gene matches: 9. The CDR3 has 16 residues. CDR3 DNA: TGTGCCAGCAGTTTTTCGACCAGGGGGGAAAATTCACCCCTCCACTTT. It yields the protein CASSFSTRGENSPLHF.

This clone was counted a single time. The genes are TRBV6-5 and TRBJ1-3; possibly TRBD1 for D (6 bases). Trimming took 2 bases from V and 2 from J, leaving 13 bases between them. The CDR3 is 16 amino acids. Germline V gene sequence: CDR1 MNHEY, CDR2 SVGAGI. The CDR3 sequence is CASSYGTGTTGNTIYF. The CDR3 DNA reads as TGTGCCAGCAGTTACGGTACAGGGACAACTGGAAACACCATATATTTT.

The CDR3 is CASSIRALGTIYF. Here the CDR3 DNA reads TGTGCCAGCAGCATCAGGGCCCTAGGCACCATATATTTT. V gene TRBV7-2 combines with J gene TRBJ1-3, with a possible D match to TRBD1 (5 bases). CDR3 length: 13 residues. Trimming left V 5 bases short and J 9 bases short, with 14 bases between. CDR1 and CDR2 from the germline V gene are SGHTA and FQGNSA.

The chain employs TRBV3-1 (or the pseudogene TRBV3-2) and TRBJ2-1, with TRBD1 matching 8 bases. J was trimmed by 10 bases and V by 1 base; bases with no gene match: 6. Germline loops: CDR1 LGHDT, CDR2 YNNKEL (reference sequence). This CDR3 comprises 14 residues. The CDR3 sequence is CASSQGTGYREQFF. In DNA form, the CDR3 reads TGTGCCAGCAGCCAAGGGACAGGGTACCGGGAGCAGTTCTTC.

The sample holds a few counts of this clone. The chain combines TRBV7-2 with TRBJ2-2; D perhaps matches TRBD1 (6 bases). Between the trimmed V and J ends, which lost 0 bases and 2 bases, there was a span of 16 bases. This CDR3 comprises 18 residues. Germline lookup yields CDR1 SGHTA and CDR2 FQGNSA. The CDR3 DNA sequence: TGTGCCAGCAGCTTAGCGAGGCTTTCCAGGGGAAACACCGGGGAGCTGTTTTTT. Translation: CASSLARLSRGNTGELFF.

The V and J genes are TRBV3-1 (or the pseudogene TRBV3-2) and TRBJ1-5, with D perhaps TRBD1 (6 bases). With 1 base removed from V and 2 bases from J, the gap between germline ends came to 12 bases. This CDR3 has 16 residues. CDR1 and CDR2 from the germline V gene are LGHDT and YNNKEL (reference sequence). As DNA, the CDR3 is TGTGCCAGCAGCCAAGGGTCCAGGGGAGGCAATCAGCCCCAGCATTTT. As protein: CASSQGSRGGNQPQHF.

The chain couples TRBV28 to TRBJ1-2; 10 bases map to TRBD1. V lost 0 bases, J lost 4 bases, and 11 bases stayed unmatched. In germline, CDR1 is MDHEN, CDR2 SYDVKM. This CDR3 contains 18 residues. CDR3 nucleotide sequence: TGTGCCAGCAGTTTATGGGGGACTGACAGGGGGCCTTCCTATGGCTACACCTTC. Protein: CASSLWGTDRGPSYGYTF.

The chain is built from TRBV7-2 and TRBJ2-2, with D possibly TRBD2 on 5 matching bases. Germline V lookup: CDR1 SGHTA, CDR2 FQGNSA. The ends were cut back, 2 bases at V and 5 bases at J, with 12 bases in the middle. The length of the CDR3 is 15 residues. The CDR3 nucleotides read TGTGCCAGCAGCTTACGAGCTAGCAATACCGGGGAGCTGTTTTTT. It yields the protein CASSLRASNTGELFF.

The rearrangement uses TRBV18 and TRBJ1-1; 12 nucleotides agree with TRBD1. This CDR3 contains 17 residues. Losses at the gene ends were 3 bases for V and 4 bases for J; bases not matched to a gene: 9. Germline values: CDR1 KGHSH, CDR2 LQKENI. As DNA, the CDR3 is TGTGCCAGCTCACCGGTCACGGGACAGGGGGCTGGCACTGAAGCTTTCTTT. Translating gives CASSPVTGQGAGTEAFF.